Listed below are T cell receptor beta chains from one sample, sequenced in a study of blood T cell repertoires in COVID-19. Profiled with immunoSEQ multiplex PCR; TCRdb holds only in-frame clones, not every one. The sample has roughly 30,000 clones; roughly 90% are singletons. Sequenced input: peripheral blood. These receptors originate from a human donor in a cohort sampled during active COVID-19. The CDR3 runs from the conserved cysteine through the conserved F or W. A D gene is named only where the DNA matches it firmly. A row's size may be missing; if present it is once, few, many or a size class.

v_call,clone_size,j_call,d_call,cdr3_aa,cdr3_nt
TRBV19,.,TRBJ2-5,.,CASSTSGFREETQYF,TGTGCCAGTAGTACTTCCGGGTTTCGGGAGGAGACCCAGTACTTC
TRBV6-6,.,TRBJ2-3,.,CASSYSAGLQGDTQYF,TGTGCCAGCAGTTATTCAGCGGGGCTACAGGGAGATACGCAGTATTTT
TRBV7-9,once,TRBJ1-2,.,CASSLAARAGYTF,TGTGCCAGCAGCTTAGCGGCCAGGGCTGGCTACACCTTC
TRBV30,.,TRBJ1-6,.,CAWSASQGSNSPLHF,TGTGCCTGGAGTGCTAGCCAGGGGTCGAATTCACCCCTCCACTTT
TRBV11-2,.,TRBJ2-2,.,CASSDPGHTAPGELFF,TGTGCCAGCAGCGATCCGGGTCACACCGCCCCCGGGGAGCTGTTTTTT
TRBV9,.,TRBJ2-5,TRBD2,CASSPGTSGGALETQYF,TGTGCCAGCAGCCCGGGGACTAGCGGGGGGGCCTTAGAGACCCAGTACTTC
TRBV29-1,.,TRBJ2-7,TRBD1,CSVAGQGSYEQYF,TGCAGCGTTGCAGGACAGGGCTCCTACGAGCAGTACTTC
TRBV4-1,few,TRBJ2-2,.,CASSQDSGGSTGELFF,TGCGCCAGCAGCCAAGATTCGGGGGGCTCTACCGGGGAGCTGTTTTTT
TRBV6-1,.,TRBJ1-5,TRBD1,CASSDVRRTGQPQHF,TGTGCCAGCAGTGATGTCAGACGGACAGGTCAGCCCCAGCATTTT
TRBV6-6,.,TRBJ1-2,TRBD1,CASSHSQGDYGYTF,TGTGCCAGCAGTCACAGCCAGGGGGACTATGGCTACACCTTC
TRBV20-1,once,TRBJ2-1,TRBD2,CSPGLYNEQFF,TGCAGCCCGGGACTATACAATGAGCAGTTCTTC
TRBV5-6,.,TRBJ2-7,.,CASSLPGKLYEQYF,TGTGCCAGCAGCTTGCCGGGGAAGCTCTACGAGCAGTACTTC
TRBV9,.,TRBJ2-1,.,CASSVEAGNNEQFF,TGTGCCAGCAGCGTAGAAGCCGGGAACAATGAGCAGTTCTTC
TRBV6-5,.,TRBJ1-1,.,CASSSTYRTTEAFF,TGTGCCAGCAGTTCCACTTACAGAACAACTGAAGCTTTCTTT
TRBV2,few,TRBJ1-2,.,CASSAGIGYTF,TGTGCCAGCAGTGCAGGGATTGGCTACACCTTC
TRBV24-1,.,TRBJ2-2,TRBD2,CATSDPAGGELFF,TGTGCCACCAGTGATCCGGCGGGGGGAGAGCTGTTTTTT
TRBV9,few,TRBJ1-5,.,CASSVGPGNQPQHF,TGTGCCAGCAGCGTAGGACCAGGGAATCAGCCCCAGCATTTT
TRBV11-1,.,TRBJ2-7,.,CASSALYEQYF,TGTGCCAGCAGCGCCCTATACGAGCAGTACTTC
TRBV5-8,once,TRBJ2-7,.,CASSQRGLTYEQYF,TGTGCCAGCAGCCAGCGAGGATTGACCTACGAGCAGTACTTC
TRBV11-3,.,TRBJ2-2,TRBD2,CASSRTSTGELFF,TGTGCCAGCAGCAGGACTAGCACCGGGGAGCTGTTTTTT
TRBV7-2,.,TRBJ2-5,TRBD1,CASSLVRGSETQYF,TGTGCCAGCAGCTTAGTCAGGGGGAGCGAGACCCAGTACTTC
TRBV6-5,few,TRBJ1-2,TRBD1,CASSRTGTGYTF,TGTGCCAGCAGTCGGACAGGGACAGGCTACACCTTC
TRBV19,.,TRBJ1-2,TRBD1,CASSIDILRQGENYTF,TGTGCCAGTAGTATAGACATACTACGACAGGGGGAAAACTACACCTTC
TRBV13,few,TRBJ2-5,TRBD1,CASSPRRDREETQYF,TGTGCCAGCAGCCCTAGGCGGGACAGGGAAGAGACCCAGTACTTC
TRBV11-2,.,TRBJ1-1,.,CASSLGPGNTEAFF,TGTGCCAGCAGCTTAGGTCCGGGGAACACTGAAGCTTTCTTT
TRBV2,.,TRBJ1-6,TRBD1,CASNGQGDNSPLHF,TGTGCCAGCAATGGACAGGGGGATAATTCACCCCTCCACTTT
TRBV28,.,TRBJ2-5,TRBD1,CASSDRQGAGETQYF,TGTGCCAGCAGTGACCGACAGGGGGCAGGAGAGACCCAGTACTTC
TRBV29-1,.,TRBJ1-1,.,CSAQDRSNTEAFF,TGCAGCGCCCAAGACAGGAGCAACACTGAAGCTTTCTTT
TRBV4-1,.,TRBJ1-4,.,CASSIPYFEKLFF,TGCGCCAGCAGCATCCCTTATTTTGAAAAACTGTTTTTT
TRBV9,.,TRBJ1-2,.,CASSVSGFSYGYTF,TGTGCCAGCAGCGTTTCAGGGTTTAGCTATGGCTACACCTTC
TRBV9,.,TRBJ1-1,TRBD1,CASSVAPGQGLTEAFF,TGTGCCAGCAGCGTAGCGCCTGGACAGGGGCTGACTGAAGCTTTCTTT
TRBV2,.,TRBJ2-3,.,CASHTGETGLRYF,TGTGCCAGCCACACCGGGGAGACAGGCCTAAGGTATTTT
TRBV6-5,.,TRBJ1-5,.,CASSPQGYQPQHF,TGTGCCAGCAGTCCACAGGGATATCAGCCCCAGCATTTT
TRBV29-1,.,TRBJ1-3,.,CSVEPDGLGNTIYF,TGCAGCGTTGAACCCGATGGACTCGGAAACACCATATATTTT
TRBV5-5,.,TRBJ1-2,.,CASSFDSYGYTF,TGTGCCAGCAGCTTCGACAGCTATGGCTACACCTTC
TRBV5-1,.,TRBJ2-5,.,CASSLGGRETQYF,TGCGCCAGCAGCTTGGGGGGCCGAGAGACCCAGTACTTC
TRBV9,.,TRBJ2-7,.,CASSVSGGTSYEQYF,TGTGCCAGCAGCGTTTCAGGCGGGACGTCCTACGAGCAGTACTTC
TRBV5-6,once,TRBJ2-7,TRBD2,CASSPVGGGSYEQYF,TGTGCCAGCAGCCCAGTCGGCGGGGGCTCCTACGAGCAGTACTTC
TRBV7-3,.,TRBJ1-3,TRBD1,CASSKTGTGNTIYF,TGTGCCAGCAGCAAGACAGGGACTGGAAACACCATATATTTT
TRBV5-1,few,TRBJ1-3,.,CASSSGTSSSGNTIYF,TGCGCCAGCAGTTCCGGGACATCGAGCTCTGGAAACACCATATATTTT